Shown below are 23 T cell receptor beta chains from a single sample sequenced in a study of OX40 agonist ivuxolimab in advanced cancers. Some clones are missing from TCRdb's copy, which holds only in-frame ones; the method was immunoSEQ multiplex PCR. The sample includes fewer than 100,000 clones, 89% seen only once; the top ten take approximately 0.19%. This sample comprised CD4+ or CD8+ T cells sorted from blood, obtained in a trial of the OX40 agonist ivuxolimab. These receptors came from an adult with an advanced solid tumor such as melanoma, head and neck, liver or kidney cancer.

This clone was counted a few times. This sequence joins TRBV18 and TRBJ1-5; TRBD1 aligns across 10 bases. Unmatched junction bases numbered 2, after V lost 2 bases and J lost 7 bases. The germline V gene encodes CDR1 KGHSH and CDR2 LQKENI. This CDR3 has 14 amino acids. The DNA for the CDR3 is TGTGCCAGCTCACCAGGGACAGGGGAACAGCCCCAGCATTTT. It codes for CASSPGTGEQPQHF.

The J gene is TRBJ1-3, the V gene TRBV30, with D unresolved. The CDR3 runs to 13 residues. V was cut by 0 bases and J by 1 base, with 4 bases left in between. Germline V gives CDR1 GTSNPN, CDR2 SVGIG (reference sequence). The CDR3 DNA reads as TGTGCCTGGAGTGTTCGTTCTGGAAACACCATATATTTT. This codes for CAWSVRSGNTIYF.

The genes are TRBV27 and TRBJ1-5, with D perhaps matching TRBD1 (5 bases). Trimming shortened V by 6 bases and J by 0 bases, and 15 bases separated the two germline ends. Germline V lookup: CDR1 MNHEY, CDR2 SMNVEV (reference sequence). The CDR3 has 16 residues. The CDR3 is CASRTLGGGSNQPQHF. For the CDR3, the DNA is TGTGCCAGCAGAACACTCGGGGGGGGTAGCAATCAGCCCCAGCATTTT.

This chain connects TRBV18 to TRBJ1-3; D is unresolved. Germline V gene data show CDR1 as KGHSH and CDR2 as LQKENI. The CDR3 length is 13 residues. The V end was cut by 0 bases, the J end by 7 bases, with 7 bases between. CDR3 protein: CASSPPQSNTIYF. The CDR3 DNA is TGTGCCAGCTCACCACCCCAAAGCAACACCATATATTTT.

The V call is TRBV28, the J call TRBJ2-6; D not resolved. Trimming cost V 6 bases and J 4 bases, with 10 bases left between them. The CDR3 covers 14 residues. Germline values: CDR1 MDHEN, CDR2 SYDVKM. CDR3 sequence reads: CASSPLFGANVLTF. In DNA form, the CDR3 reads TGTGCCAGCAGCCCCCTCTTCGGGGCCAACGTCCTGACTTTC.

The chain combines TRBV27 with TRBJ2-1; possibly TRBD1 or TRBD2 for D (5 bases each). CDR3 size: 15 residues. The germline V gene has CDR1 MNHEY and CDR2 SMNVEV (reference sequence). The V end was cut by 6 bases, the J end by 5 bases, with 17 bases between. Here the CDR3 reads CASRKTGTLDNEQFF. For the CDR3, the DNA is TGTGCCAGCAGAAAAACCGGGACGCTGGACAATGAGCAGTTCTTC.

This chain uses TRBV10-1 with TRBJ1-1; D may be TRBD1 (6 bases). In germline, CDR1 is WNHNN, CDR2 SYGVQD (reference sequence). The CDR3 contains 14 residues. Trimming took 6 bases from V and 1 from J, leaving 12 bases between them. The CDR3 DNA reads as TGCGCCAGCAGCTCGACAGGCCGGAACACTGAAGCTTTCTTT. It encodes CASSSTGRNTEAFF.

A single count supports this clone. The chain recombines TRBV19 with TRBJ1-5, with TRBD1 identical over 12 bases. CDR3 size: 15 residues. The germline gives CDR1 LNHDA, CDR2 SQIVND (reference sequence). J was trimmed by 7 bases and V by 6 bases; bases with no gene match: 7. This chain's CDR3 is CASRGQGARGQPQHF. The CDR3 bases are TGTGCCAGTAGGGGACAGGGGGCGCGAGGACAGCCCCAGCATTTT.

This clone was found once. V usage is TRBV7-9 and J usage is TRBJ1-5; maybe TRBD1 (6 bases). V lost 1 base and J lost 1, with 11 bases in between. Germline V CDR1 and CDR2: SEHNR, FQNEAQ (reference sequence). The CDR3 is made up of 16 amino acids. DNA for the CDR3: TGTGCCAGCAGCTTAGGACGGGGGGCGAGCAATCAGCCCCAGCATTTT. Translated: CASSLGRGASNQPQHF.

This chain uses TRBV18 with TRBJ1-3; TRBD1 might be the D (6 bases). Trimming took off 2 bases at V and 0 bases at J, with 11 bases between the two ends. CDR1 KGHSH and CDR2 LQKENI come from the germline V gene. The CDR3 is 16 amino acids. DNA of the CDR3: TGTGCCAGCTCACCAAGGGGACACTCCTCTGGAAACACCATATATTTT. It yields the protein CASSPRGHSSGNTIYF.

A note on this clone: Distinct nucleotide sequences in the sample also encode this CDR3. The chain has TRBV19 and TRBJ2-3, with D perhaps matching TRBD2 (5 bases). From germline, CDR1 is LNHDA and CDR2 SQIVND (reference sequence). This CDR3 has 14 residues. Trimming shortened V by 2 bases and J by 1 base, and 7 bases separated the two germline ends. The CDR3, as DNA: TGTGCCAGTAGTATATCCGGGGGCACAGATACGCAGTATTTT. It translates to CASSISGGTDTQYF.

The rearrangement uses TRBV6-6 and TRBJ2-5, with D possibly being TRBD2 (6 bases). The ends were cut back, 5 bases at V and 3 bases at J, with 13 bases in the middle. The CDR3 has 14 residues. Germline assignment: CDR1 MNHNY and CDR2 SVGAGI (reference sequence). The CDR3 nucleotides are TGTGCCAGCAGTCAACGCACGGGGGAAGAGACCCAGTACTTC. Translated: CASSQRTGEETQYF.

The CDR3 is CASSLGYRVGGYTF. CDR3 coding DNA: TGTGCCAGCAGCTTAGGCTACAGGGTCGGAGGCTACACCTTC. The chain joins TRBV7-2 to TRBJ1-2, with D perhaps matching TRBD1 (6 bases). The ends were cut back, 1 base at V and 8 bases at J, with 14 bases in the middle. Germline CDR1 reads SGHTA; CDR2 reads FQGNSA. CDR3 length equals 14 residues.

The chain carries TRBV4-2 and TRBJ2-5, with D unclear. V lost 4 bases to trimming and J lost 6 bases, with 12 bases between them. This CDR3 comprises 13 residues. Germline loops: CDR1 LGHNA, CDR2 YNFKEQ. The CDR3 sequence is CASSLGPSQTQYF. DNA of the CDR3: TGTGCCAGCAGCCTAGGGCCCAGCCAGACCCAGTACTTC.

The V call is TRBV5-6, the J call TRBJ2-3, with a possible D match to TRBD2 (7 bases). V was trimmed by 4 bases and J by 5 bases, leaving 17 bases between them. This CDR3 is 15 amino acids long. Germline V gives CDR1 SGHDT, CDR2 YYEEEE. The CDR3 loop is CASSRGAGIVDTQYF. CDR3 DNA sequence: TGTGCCAGCAGCCGGGGGGCGGGTATAGTAGATACGCAGTATTTT.

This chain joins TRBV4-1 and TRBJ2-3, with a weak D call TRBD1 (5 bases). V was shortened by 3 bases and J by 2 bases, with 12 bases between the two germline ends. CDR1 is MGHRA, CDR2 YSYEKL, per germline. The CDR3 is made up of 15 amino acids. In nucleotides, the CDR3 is TGCGCCAGCAGCCATTGGGAAGGGGACACAGATACGCAGTATTTT. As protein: CASSHWEGDTDTQYF.

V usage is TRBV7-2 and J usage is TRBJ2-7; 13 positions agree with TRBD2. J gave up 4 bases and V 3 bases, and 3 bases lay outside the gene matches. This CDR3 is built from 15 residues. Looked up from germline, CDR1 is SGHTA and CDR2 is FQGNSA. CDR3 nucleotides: TGTGCCAGCAGCTTGACTAGCGGGAGGCAGTACGAGCAGTACTTC. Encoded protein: CASSLTSGRQYEQYF.

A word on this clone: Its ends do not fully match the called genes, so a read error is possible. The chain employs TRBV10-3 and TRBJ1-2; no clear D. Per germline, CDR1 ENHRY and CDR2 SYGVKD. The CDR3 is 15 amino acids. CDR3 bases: TGTGCCACCAGTGAGTTGTCTAGTCTTCACTATGGCTACACCTTC. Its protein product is CATSELSSLHYGYTF.

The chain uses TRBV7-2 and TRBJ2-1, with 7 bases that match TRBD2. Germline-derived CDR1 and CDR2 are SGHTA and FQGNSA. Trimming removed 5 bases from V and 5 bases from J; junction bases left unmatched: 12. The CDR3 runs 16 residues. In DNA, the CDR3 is TGTGCCAGCAGCCCTCGGGGCGGGAGTATGCACAATGAGCAGTTCTTC. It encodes CASSPRGGSMHNEQFF.

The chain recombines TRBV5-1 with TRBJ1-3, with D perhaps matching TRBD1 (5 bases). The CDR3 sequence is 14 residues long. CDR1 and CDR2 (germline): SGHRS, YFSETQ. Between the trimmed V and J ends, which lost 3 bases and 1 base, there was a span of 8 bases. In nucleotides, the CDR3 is TGCGCCAGCAGCTCAGGGTCTTCTGGAAACACCATATATTTT. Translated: CASSSGSSGNTIYF.

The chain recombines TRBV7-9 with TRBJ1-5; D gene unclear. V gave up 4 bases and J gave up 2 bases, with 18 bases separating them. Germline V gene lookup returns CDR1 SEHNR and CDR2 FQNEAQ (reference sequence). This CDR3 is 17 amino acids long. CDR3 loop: CASSSSPDASGNQPQHF. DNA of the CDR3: TGTGCCAGCAGCTCCTCACCTGACGCGTCGGGCAATCAGCCCCAGCATTTT.

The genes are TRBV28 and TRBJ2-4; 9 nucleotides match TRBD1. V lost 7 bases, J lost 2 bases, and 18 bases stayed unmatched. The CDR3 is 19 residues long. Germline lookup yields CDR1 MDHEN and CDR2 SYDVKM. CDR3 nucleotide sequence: TGTGCCAGCACCCCAGGGGGACAGGGAACCCGTAGTACCAAAAACATTCAGTACTTC. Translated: CASTPGGQGTRSTKNIQYF.

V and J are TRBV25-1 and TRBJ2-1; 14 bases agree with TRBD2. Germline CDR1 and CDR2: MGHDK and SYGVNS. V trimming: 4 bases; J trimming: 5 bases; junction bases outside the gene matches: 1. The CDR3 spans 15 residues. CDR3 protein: CASSGTSGRHNEQFF. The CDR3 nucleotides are TGTGCCAGCAGTGGGACTAGCGGGAGGCACAATGAGCAGTTCTTC. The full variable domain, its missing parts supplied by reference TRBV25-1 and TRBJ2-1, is EADIYQTPRYLVIGTGKKITLECSQTMGHDKMYWYQQDPGMELHLIHYSYGVNSTEKGDLSSESTVSRIRTEHFPLTLESARPSHTSQYLCASSGTSGRHNEQFFGPGTRLTVL.